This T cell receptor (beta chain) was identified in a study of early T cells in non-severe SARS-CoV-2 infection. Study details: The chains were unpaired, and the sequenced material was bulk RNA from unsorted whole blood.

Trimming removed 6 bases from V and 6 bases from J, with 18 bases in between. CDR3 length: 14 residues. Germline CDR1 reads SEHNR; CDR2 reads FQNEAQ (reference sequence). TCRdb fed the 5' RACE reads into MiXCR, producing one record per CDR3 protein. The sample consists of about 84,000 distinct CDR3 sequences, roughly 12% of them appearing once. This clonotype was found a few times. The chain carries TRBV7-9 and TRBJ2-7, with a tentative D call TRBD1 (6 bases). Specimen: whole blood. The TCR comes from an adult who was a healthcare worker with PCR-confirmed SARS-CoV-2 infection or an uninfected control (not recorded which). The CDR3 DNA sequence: TGTGCCAGCAGTTTTGGGGACACCCCCGGCGAGCAGTACTTC. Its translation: CASSFGDTPGEQYF.